What follows describes a single T cell receptor beta chain. The sample holds a few counts of this clonotype. It lacks a known antigen. No much larger clone is present one base from it, and per-base qualities are unavailable. These data originate in a study of T cells in Graves' hyperthyroidism and ophthalmopathy (dated by TCRdb to between 2018 and 2021). Regarding the complete study: Peripheral blood samples were taken at initial diagnosis, before any treatment was given. TCR V-J signatures able to tell the groups apart were searched for in a discovery cohort of approximately 95 patients, of whom about 40 had Graves' ophthalmopathy and under 65 had stable Graves' hyperthyroidism. Prospective prediction of ophthalmopathy was tested in an independent validation cohort consisting of some 18 hyperthyroidism patients and around 16 patients who later progressed to ophthalmopathy. The roughly 91 discovery patients were randomly divided into training and test sets at a 7:3 ratio. In addition, the study compared T-cell repertoires in thyroid tissue and in blood from over 5 Graves' hyperthyroidism patients. Once sampling was done, hyperthyroidism patients were given methimazole at a starting dose of 30 mg daily, whereas ophthalmopathy patients were given high-dose intravenous methylprednisolone. TCR Vbeta CDR3 sequencing of 120 to 150 peripheral blood samples (43 ophthalmopathy, 75 to 80 hyperthyroidism and some 17 progressor patients) is reported in the paper. Here is what the overall study found, with its caveats: No statistical method was used to set the sample size in advance, and investigators knew the group allocation. During validation, the model predicted progression to ophthalmopathy a median of approximately 6.5 months ahead of onset, with approximately 70% sensitivity and around 73% specificity. Most expanded thyroid clonotypes (frequency above 0.001) were also found in blood, which suggests that blood repertoires may mirror thyroid immune responses. Ophthalmopathy was separated from stable hyperthyroidism by a 13 V-J signature model, with roughly 88% sensitivity and roughly 84% specificity obtained in cross-validation and 80%/75% obtained in testing.

The germline V gene encodes CDR1 SNHLY and CDR2 FYNNEI. Reading from cysteine to phenylalanine, the CDR3 counts 15 amino acids. The DNA shown is the 45-base CDR3, in frame from base 1. Deletion took 3 bases off V and 5 bases off J, with a span of 16 bases between the germline ends. The TCR beta CDR3 regions were amplified from the RNA transcripts. The first round of RT-PCR for the TCR CDR3 was performed with the HTBI primer set and the Qiagen OneStep RT-PCR kit. A second multiplex PCR round built the libraries, followed by size selection and purification. Libraries were sequenced paired-end with 100 bp reads on an Illumina HiSeq2000. Per the authors' processing: SOAPnuke was used to process the raw data, throwing out any read that contained adapters or uncalled bases, had a mean Phred below 15, or lacked an exact constant-primer or identifier match. High-quality paired reads were merged with COPE v1.2.5, and unique nucleotide sequences were defined as clonotypes. MiTCR v1.1 was used to align clonotypes to the IMGT TRBV, TRBD and TRBJ reference segments. The analysis included only V-J combinations with a frequency above 0.0001, which together covered roughly 99% of the repertoires. A TCS score was defined as the ratio between F50 (clonal expansion) and ExV (chaos), using BLOSUM62-based TCRdist between CDR3 peptides within each V-J. Welch's t-statistics and random forest reduced fewer than 600 V-J features to under 15, which were used in a naive Bayes classifier (R e1071). TCRdb ran its own pipeline on the public reads, namely fastp trimming at Q25 and MiXCR clone calling, and kept in-frame beta chains. Entries that share a CDR3 protein sequence are merged under the most common genes and DNA. None of the V and J calls come from the authors' own analysis; TCRdb made them. Present in this sample are 550,000 to 600,000 distinct CDR3 sequences, around 17% of which were seen just once. The ten most abundant clones make up 15% to 20% of the sample.

Graves' hyperthyroidism was defined as stable when no progression to ophthalmopathy occurred over 18 months of follow-up. The hyperthyroidism patients were between 18 and 65 years old and newly diagnosed, with a disease duration of less than 2 months. The study excluded patients with uncontrolled infections, other autoimmune diseases, pregnancy or lactation. Diagnoses were based on clinical symptoms, serum thyroxine and TRAb, thyroid ultrasound and orbital computed tomography. PBMCs were separated from approximately 10 ml of fresh peripheral blood using Ficoll-Paque density gradient centrifugation. Total RNA was extracted with Trizol reagent, and quality was checked on an Agilent 2100 Bioanalyzer.

The rearrangement combines TRBV2 with TRBJ1-1; no confident D gene assignment can be made. The sequenced material came from blood. The sequence came from a woman under 30 with Graves' hyperthyroidism. This receptor carries the CDR3 CASSDPSGGLTEAFF. The DNA is TGTGCCAGCAGTGACCCCTCCGGCGGACTAACTGAAGCTTTCTTT.